These T cell receptor beta chains were read from a single sample in a study of PD-1 blockade in classical Hodgkin lymphoma. Produced via immunoSEQ multiplex PCR; TCRdb's table is partial and in-frame only. The table records more than 7,500 clones, 74% of them present only once. This material consisted of CD4+ T cells from blood, taken at baseline. These receptor sequences come from a human donor with classical Hodgkin lymphoma. Each CDR3 is given with its conserved first and last residue. The D gene is left open where the match is weak. A row's size may be missing; if present it is once, few, many or a size class.

v_gene	j_gene	d_gene	abundance	CDR3nt	CDR3aa
TRBV19	TRBJ1-2	NA	medium-sized	TGTGCCAGTACTTTAGGGCGCGGGTATGGCTACACCTTC	CASTLGRGYGYTF
TRBV28	TRBJ1-5	TRBD1	NA	TGTGCCAGCAGTTTCCCACAGGGGGTGCAGCCCCAGCATTTT	CASSFPQGVQPQHF
TRBV6-1	TRBJ2-1	TRBD2	NA	TGTGCCAGCAGGACTAGCGGGAGATATGAGCAGTTCTTC	CASRTSGRYEQFF
TRBV2	TRBJ2-2	TRBD2	once	TGTGCCAGCGGCTCCCTAGCGGGAGGGCCAGTGGGGGAGCTGTTTTTT	CASGSLAGGPVGELFF
TRBV7-9	TRBJ1-1	NA	once	TGTGCCAGCAGCTTAAGAAGGGGCACTGAAGCTTTCTTT	CASSLRRGTEAFF
TRBV5-1	TRBJ1-1	TRBD1	medium-sized	TGCGCCAGCAGCCCCGGGACAGGGAACACTGAAGCTTTCTTT	CASSPGTGNTEAFF
TRBV20-1	TRBJ1-2	NA	NA	TGCAGTGCCCTCTCCTATGGCTACACCTTC	CSALSYGYTF
TRBV6-5	TRBJ2-7	TRBD1	NA	TGTGCCAGCAGTTACTCAGACAGGGGGCAGAGACAGTACTTC	CASSYSDRGQRQYF
TRBV5-1	TRBJ2-5	NA	NA	TGCGCCAGCAGCTTGGGCCCCCCGCAAGAGACCCAGTACTTC	CASSLGPPQETQYF
TRBV10-3	TRBJ2-5	NA	NA	TGTGCCATCAGTCCGGGACCCAGCGGAGAGACCCAGTACTTC	CAISPGPSGETQYF
TRBV19	TRBJ1-4	NA	NA	TGTGCCAGTAGTATATGGGACGACAGGAAAAAACTGTTTTTT	CASSIWDDRKKLFF
TRBV28	TRBJ2-7	NA	NA	TGTGCCAGCAGTTCCGGGACGGGAAACTTAGGGCAGTACTTC	CASSSGTGNLGQYF
TRBV2	TRBJ2-1	NA	NA	TGTGCCAGCAGTGTTCTTTCCTACAATGAGCAGTTCTTC	CASSVLSYNEQFF
TRBV5-6	TRBJ2-2	NA	NA	TGTGCCAGCAGCTTCCCCCACACCGGGGAGCTGTTTTTT	CASSFPHTGELFF
TRBV19	TRBJ1-2	TRBD1	NA	TGTGCCAGTAGTCCGGGACAGGGCTACTATGGCTACACCTTC	CASSPGQGYYGYTF
TRBV29-1	TRBJ2-3	NA	NA	TGCAGCACGGACACAGATACGCAGTATTTT	CSTDTDTQYF
TRBV4-1	TRBJ1-2	NA	NA	TGCGCCAGCAGCCACACCTACGGTCGGGGTTACACCTCCACTAACTATGGCTACACCTTC	CASSHTYGRGYTSTNYGYTF
TRBV19	TRBJ2-7	NA	NA	TGTGCCAGTAGTATTGACGGGTACGAGCAGTACTTC	CASSIDGYEQYF
TRBV4-1	TRBJ1-6	NA	few	TGCGCCAGCAGCCAAGGTGGACAGCCGGGGTCACCCCTCCACTTT	CASSQGGQPGSPLHF
TRBV4-1	TRBJ1-2	NA	NA	TGCGCCAGCAGCCAGGGTTGGACCGGGCCCTATTATGGCTACACCTTC	CASSQGWTGPYYGYTF
TRBV28	TRBJ1-1	NA	NA	TGTGCCAGCAGTCCGGGGACCAGAATCAATGCTGAAGCTTTCTTT	CASSPGTRINAEAFF
TRBV10-3	TRBJ2-7	NA	NA	TGTGCCATCAGTGAAGGGCAGGGGAGAGACGAGCAGTACTTC	CAISEGQGRDEQYF
TRBV5-5	TRBJ2-1	TRBD2	NA	TGTGCCAGCAGCTATGTCAGCGGGAGCTCCTACAATGAGCAGTTCTTC	CASSYVSGSSYNEQFF
TRBV11-2	TRBJ2-1	TRBD2	NA	TGTGCCAGCAGCCGAAGCGGGAGCTCCTACAATGAGCAGTTCTTC	CASSRSGSSYNEQFF
TRBV18	TRBJ2-7	NA	NA	TGTGCCAGCTCACCACCGTTCCGGGAGAACGAGCAGTACTTC	CASSPPFRENEQYF
TRBV2	TRBJ1-5	TRBD1	NA	TGTGCCAGCAGCCCAAAGGGACAGGTATGGGTGAGCAATCAGCCCCAGCATTTT	CASSPKGQVWVSNQPQHF
TRBV5-1	TRBJ2-7	TRBD1	once	TGCGCCAGCCATTACTCTGACAGGGACAACTACGAGCAGTACTTC	CASHYSDRDNYEQYF
TRBV9	TRBJ2-5	NA	few	TGTGCCAGCAGCGTAGCCGGTTTGTACCAAGAGACCCAGTACTTC	CASSVAGLYQETQYF
TRBV2	TRBJ2-7	TRBD1	NA	TGTGCCAGCAGACTAGGGACAGGGGGATCCTACGAGCAGTACTTC	CASRLGTGGSYEQYF
TRBV18	TRBJ2-5	TRBD2	NA	TGTGCCAGCTCACCACAGGGGCGGGGGCAAGAGACCCAGTACTTC	CASSPQGRGQETQYF
TRBV11-2	TRBJ1-3	NA	once	TGTGCCAGCAGCTTAGTATTCTCTGGAAACACCATATATTTT	CASSLVFSGNTIYF
TRBV23-1	TRBJ2-7	TRBD2	NA	TGCGCCAGCAGTCAACGAGTCTTTTCTAGCGGAACACTATACGAGCAGTACTTC	CASSQRVFSSGTLYEQYF
TRBV7-6	TRBJ2-7	TRBD1	NA	TGTGCCAGCAGCTCTTCACAGGGGGGTTACGAGCAGTACTTC	CASSSSQGGYEQYF
TRBV28	TRBJ1-5	TRBD1	NA	TGTGCCAGCCGTAAATCCGGGACAGGGGGCCGTGTCGGCAATCAGCCCCAGCATTTT	CASRKSGTGGRVGNQPQHF
TRBV10-3	TRBJ1-5	TRBD1	NA	TGTGCCGTTTCGACAGGGCGAGATGAGCCCCAGCATTTT	CAVSTGRDEPQHF
TRBV11-2	TRBJ1-6	NA	few	TGTGCCAGCAGCCTTAGGGGTTTGGGGAACATGGATTCACCCCTCCACTTT	CASSLRGLGNMDSPLHF